The clone carrying this T cell receptor beta chain has more than one count but fewer than ten. Its target is not known. The sample originates from a study of neoadjuvant anti-PD-1 for oral cavity cancer. Clones were sequenced by immunoSEQ multiplex PCR, and TCRdb holds only the in-frame ones, with some missing. This sample has roughly 12,000 clones, with 50% to 65% found just once. V gave up 6 bases and J gave up 11 bases; unmatched junction bases: 18. Germline values: CDR1 MDHEN, CDR2 SYDVKM. The CDR3 extends over 15 amino acids. General study points: With a few patients per group, TCR findings need larger cohorts.

The receptor was derived from a person between 40 and 79 years old with oral cavity squamous cell carcinoma. The chain combines TRBV28 with TRBJ1-1; 7 positions agree with TRBD1. The sequences come from tumor tissue, collected before nivolumab (anti-PD-1) treatment. The CDR3 protein is CASRSLPQTGLLAFF. The CDR3 nucleotides are TGTGCCAGCAGATCCTTACCACAGACAGGGCTATTGGCTTTCTTT.